The rows below give T cell receptor beta chains drawn from one sample of a study of identical twins. In TCRdb, the 5' RACE reads were re-called with MiXCR into one record per CDR3 protein. The sample records some 250,000 distinct CDR3 sequences, approximately 5.9% being singletons. These data also formed part of another study, on T cells expressing NK-cell markers.

The sequenced sample consisted of CD8+ T cells sorted from blood. Every receptor here comes from a woman aged 18-30 years in good health. The CDR3 runs from the conserved cysteine through the conserved F or W. D genes are given only for firm matches. The size of a clone is reported for some rows only, either as once, few or many, or as a class for expanded clones.

>TRBJ2-2|13|TRBV6-2/TRBV6-3|few|TRBD1
TGTGCCAGCGGGACAGAGAGTGGCGGGGAGCTGTTTTTT
CASGTESGGELFF
>TRBJ1-4|13|TRBV12-3/TRBV12-4|many|-
TGTGCCAGCAGGGGGCCGGATAATGAAAAACTGTTTTTT
CASRGPDNEKLFF
>TRBJ2-1|17|TRBV24-1|medium-sized|TRBD1
TGTGCCACCAGTGATTCTGAACTCTCCACCGGACAGGGGATGATGTTCTTC
CATSDSELSTGQGMMFF
>TRBJ2-7|13|TRBV29-1|-|TRBD1
TGCAGCGGGGCGGGACAGGGTGGGTACGAGCAGTACTTC
CSGAGQGGYEQYF
>TRBJ1-1|13|TRBV7-9|many|-
TGTGCCAGCAGACAGACAGAAAACACTGAAGCTTTCTTT
CASRQTENTEAFF
>TRBJ2-3|15|TRBV29-1|many|TRBD2
TGCAGCGTGTTTGGACTAGCGGGAGGGTACGATACGCAGTATTTT
CSVFGLAGGYDTQYF
>TRBJ1-1|17|TRBV21-1|few|-
TGTGCCAGCAGCAAGCGCCAGAAAAACAGGCCAAACACTGAAGCTTTCTTT
CASSKRQKNRPNTEAFF
>TRBJ2-4|12|TRBV7-9|few|-
TGTGCCAGCAGCTTAGCTGGTGATCCCACTCTCTTC
CASSLAGDPTLF
>TRBJ2-5|13|TRBV12-3/TRBV12-4|many|-
TGTGCCAGCAGTCGACTAGTGGGGGAGACCCAGTACTTC
CASSRLVGETQYF
>TRBJ1-1|10|TRBV20-1|many|-
TGCAGTGCGTCTCACACTGAAGCTTTCTTT
CSASHTEAFF
>TRBJ2-7|14|TRBV20-1|-|TRBD1
TGCAGTGCTTCCCCGCGGGGACAGGGATACGAGCAGTACTTC
CSASPRGQGYEQYF
>TRBJ1-1|13|TRBV27|many|-
TGTGCCAGCGGTAAGAATTCCGCAGCTGAAGCTTTCTTT
CASGKNSAAEAFF
>TRBJ2-7|12|TRBV12-3/TRBV12-4|-|-
TGTGCCAGCAGTTTTGACCACTACGAGCAGTACTTC
CASSFDHYEQYF
>TRBJ1-2|12|TRBV29-1|-|TRBD1
TGCAGCGTTCAGGGGGCTTCGGAAGGCTACACCTTC
CSVQGASEGYTF
>TRBJ2-5|14|TRBV30|few|TRBD2
TGTGCCTGGAGTTGGGAAGGGAGGGAAGAGACCCAGTACTTC
CAWSWEGREETQYF
>TRBJ2-1|16|TRBV27|few|-
TGTGCCAGCAGTTTCGGGACGGGGATCTCCTACAATGAGCAGTTCTTC
CASSFGTGISYNEQFF
>TRBJ2-7|17|TRBV6-5|few|TRBD1
TGTGCCAGCAGTTACGCCCGGGGGACAGGGGGCAACGACGAGCAGTACTTC
CASSYARGTGGNDEQYF
>TRBJ2-7|16|TRBV6-2/TRBV6-3|-|-
TGTGCCAGCAGCACAACCGACCCATCTCCTGTGGGTGAGCAGTACTTC
CASSTTDPSPVGEQYF
>TRBJ2-2|12|TRBV12-3/TRBV12-4|many|-
TGTGCCAGCAGTTACAACACCGGGGAGCTGTTTTTT
CASSYNTGELFF
>TRBJ2-1|16|TRBV7-2|many|TRBD2
TGTGCCAGCAGCCAGACTAGCGGGGGGGCGGGGGATGAGCAGTTCTTC
CASSQTSGGAGDEQFF
>TRBJ2-3|15|TRBV5-1|many|-
TGCGCCAGCAGCTTGGCATCTAGAAGGACAGATACGCAGTATTTT
CASSLASRRTDTQYF
>TRBJ2-1|14|TRBV12-3/TRBV12-4|many|TRBD2
TGTGCCAGCAGTGAACTAGCGGATAGGGACGAGCAGTTCTTC
CASSELADRDEQFF
>TRBJ2-2|14|TRBV4-3|-|-
TGCGCCAGCAGCCAAGCCCAGAACACCGGGGAGCTGTTTTTT
CASSQAQNTGELFF
>TRBJ2-2|14|TRBV6-1|many|TRBD1
TGTGCCAGCGCCGGACAGGGTAACACCGGGGAGCTGTTTTTT
CASAGQGNTGELFF
>TRBJ1-2|14|TRBV11-2|few|-
TGTGCCAGCAGCTTACAAGGCGATGGCTATGGCTACACCTTC
CASSLQGDGYGYTF
>TRBJ2-7|17|TRBV28|-|-
TGTGCCAGCACCTCCCTGTACCGGGAGCCACACTCCTACGAGCAGTACTTC
CASTSLYREPHSYEQYF
>TRBJ2-1|11|TRBV30|-|-
TGTGGGCTGTGGGAATACAATGAGCAGTTCTTC
CGLWEYNEQFF
>TRBJ1-4|14|TRBV12-3/TRBV12-4|many|-
TGTGCCAGCAGCCAGACAGCCCTAAATGAAAAACTGTTTTTT
CASSQTALNEKLFF
>TRBJ2-5|14|TRBV5-1|-|-
TGCGCCAGCAGCCAATTAAGGGGGCAAGAGACCCAGTACTTC
CASSQLRGQETQYF
>TRBJ2-3|19|TRBV20-1|many|TRBD2
TGCAGTGCTAGAGATCTAACCGGACTAGCGGGGGGATCGTCAGATACGCAGTATTTT
CSARDLTGLAGGSSDTQYF
>TRBJ2-1|15|TRBV7-8|-|TRBD2
TGTGCCAGCAGCGTGACTAGCGGGGGGTACAATGAGCTGTTCTTC
CASSVTSGGYNELFF
>TRBJ2-7|16|TRBV20-1|few|TRBD2
TGCAGTGCTAGGCACCGGGAGCGGGATGGAGCCTACGAGCAGTACTTC
CSARHRERDGAYEQYF
>TRBJ2-7|13|TRBV30|few|-
TGTGCCTGGAGTTTTGGCAGGGGTGGCGAGCAGTACTTC
CAWSFGRGGEQYF
>TRBJ2-7|14|TRBV9|many|-
TGTGCCAGCAGCGTAGGAGGGCCCCTTGACGAGCAGTACTTC
CASSVGGPLDEQYF
>TRBJ2-3|15|TRBV5-6|many|-
TGTGCCAGCAGCTTCCCGACAGAAAAGGGAGATACGCAGTATTTT
CASSFPTEKGDTQYF
>TRBJ2-5|16|TRBV12-3/TRBV12-4|few|-
TGTGCCAGCAGTTTCCGGACAGAGCCACAAGAAGAGACCCAGTACTTC
CASSFRTEPQEETQYF
>TRBJ1-5|13|TRBV4-3|-|-
TGCGCCAGCAGCCAAGATCCAGTCCAGCCCCAGCATTTT
CASSQDPVQPQHF
>TRBJ2-1|14|TRBV5-1|-|TRBD2
TGCGCCAGCAGCTTTAACGGGAGGGCCAATGAGCAGTTCTTC
CASSFNGRANEQFF
>TRBJ2-5|12|TRBV15|-|-
TGTGCCACCAGCAGATTAAGCGAGACCCAGTACTTC
CATSRLSETQYF
>TRBJ2-7|15|TRBV7-7|many|TRBD2
TGTGCCAGCAGCTTAGGAGCGGGAGGTTCCTACGAGCAGTACTTC
CASSLGAGGSYEQYF
>TRBJ2-7|14|TRBV6-5|-|-
TGTGCCAGCAGTTACACAGGGAGAATACACGAGCAGTACTTC
CASSYTGRIHEQYF
>TRBJ2-2|16|TRBV4-3|many|TRBD2
TGCGCCAGCAGCCAAGACGGGACTAGCGCAACCGGGGAGCTGTTTTTT
CASSQDGTSATGELFF
>TRBJ1-1|14|TRBV6-1|many|TRBD1
TGTGCCAGCAGTGGACAGGGAGGGAACACTGAAGCTTTCTTT
CASSGQGGNTEAFF
>TRBJ1-5|14|TRBV7-9|few|-
TGTGCCAGCAGCTGGAGCCATAGCAATCAGCCCCAGCATTTT
CASSWSHSNQPQHF
>TRBJ1-2|12|TRBV12-3/TRBV12-4|many|-
TGTGCCAGCGGTATCGGCCTGGAGGGCTACACCTTC
CASGIGLEGYTF
>TRBJ2-3|15|TRBV12-3/TRBV12-4|-|TRBD1
TGTGCCAGCAGTTTGGAAGACAGGGTCACAGATACGCAGTATTTT
CASSLEDRVTDTQYF
>TRBJ1-3|11|TRBV12-3/TRBV12-4|many|-
TGTGCCAACTATTTAGGAAACACCATATATTTT
CANYLGNTIYF
>TRBJ2-1|14|TRBV10-2|many|TRBD2
TGCGCCAGCAGGCGGGAGGGACTTTACAATGAGCAGTTCTTC
CASRREGLYNEQFF
>TRBJ1-5|16|TRBV6-1|-|TRBD1
TGTGCCACCACGGAATGGGACAGGGGATCCAATCAGCCCCAGCATTTT
CATTEWDRGSNQPQHF
>TRBJ2-1|15|TRBV5-1|few|TRBD2
TGCGCCAGCAGACTAGGGCTAGCGGTTCCCAATGAGCAGTTCTTC
CASRLGLAVPNEQFF
>TRBJ2-5|15|TRBV7-9|-|-
TGTGCCAGCAGCTTAGAGGGGGGGCCGCGAGAGACCCAGTACTTC
CASSLEGGPRETQYF
>TRBJ2-3|16|TRBV7-9|-|TRBD1
TGTGCCAGCAGCCCCCGGGACAGGGGATACACAGATACGCAGTATTTT
CASSPRDRGYTDTQYF
>TRBJ2-3|15|TRBV7-9|few|TRBD2
TGTGCCAGCAGCCTCACTAGCGGGAAGGCAGATACGCAGTATTTT
CASSLTSGKADTQYF
>TRBJ2-7|13|TRBV5-5|once|-
TGTGCCATCGGCTCCGGGAATACCTACGAGCAGTACTTC
CAIGSGNTYEQYF